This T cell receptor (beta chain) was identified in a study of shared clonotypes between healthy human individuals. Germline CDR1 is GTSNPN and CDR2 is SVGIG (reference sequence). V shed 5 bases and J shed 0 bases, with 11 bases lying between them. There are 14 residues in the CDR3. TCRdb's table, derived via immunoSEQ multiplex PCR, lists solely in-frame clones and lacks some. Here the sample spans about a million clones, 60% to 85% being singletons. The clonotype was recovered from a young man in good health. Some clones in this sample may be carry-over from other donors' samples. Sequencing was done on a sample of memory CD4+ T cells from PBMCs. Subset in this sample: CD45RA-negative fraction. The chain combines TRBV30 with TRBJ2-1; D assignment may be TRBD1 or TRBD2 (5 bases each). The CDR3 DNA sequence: TGTGCCTGGGCCGGGGCGGGCTCCTACAATGAGCAGTTCTTC. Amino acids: CAWAGAGSYNEQFF.